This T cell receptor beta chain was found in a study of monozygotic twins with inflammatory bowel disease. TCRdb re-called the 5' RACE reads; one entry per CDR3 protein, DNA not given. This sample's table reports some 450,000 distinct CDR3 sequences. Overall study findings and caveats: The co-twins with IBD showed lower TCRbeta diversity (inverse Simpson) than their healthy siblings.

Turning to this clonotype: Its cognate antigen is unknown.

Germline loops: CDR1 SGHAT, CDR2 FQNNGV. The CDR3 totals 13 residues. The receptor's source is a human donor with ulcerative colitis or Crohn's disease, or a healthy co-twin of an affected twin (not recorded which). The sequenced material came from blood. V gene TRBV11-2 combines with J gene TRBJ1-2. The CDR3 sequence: CASSISHDYGYTF.